This T cell receptor (beta chain) emerged from a study of T cell repertoires in cytomegalovirus infection. Study-wide results and limits: The ex vivo response was dominated by HLA-C-restricted CMV-specific TCR beta clonotypes.

One entry per CDR3 protein results from TCRdb running MiXCR on the reads. The sample records hundreds of thousands of distinct CDR3 sequences, roughly 6.5% being singletons. This clonotype was recorded many times. Its cognate antigen is unknown. Trimming took 2 bases from V and 9 from J, leaving 14 bases between them. Germline assignment: CDR1 SGHVS and CDR2 FNYEAQ. CDR3 size: 14 residues. Sequenced sample: PBMCs. This receptor was identified in a human donor in good health (CMV status not recorded). Some clones in this sample may be carry-over from other donors' samples. The chain employs TRBV7-6 and TRBJ2-1; tentative D call: TRBD1 (5 bases). CDR3 in amino acids: CASSLSTPRGEQFF. The CDR3 nucleotides are TGTGCCAGCAGCTTAAGTACACCAAGGGGTGAGCAGTTCTTC.